The TCR beta chain under discussion was sequenced for a study of OX40 agonist ivuxolimab in advanced cancers. With V trimmed by 4 bases and J by 3 bases, 4 bases remained unmatched. CDR1 is ENHRY and CDR2 is SYGVKD in the germline V gene. This CDR3 contains 16 residues. Assay used: immunoSEQ multiplex PCR; TCRdb lists only in-frame clones, some missing. The sample lists tens of thousands of clones, 80% to 85% occurring once. This TCR derives from an adult with an advanced solid tumor such as melanoma, head and neck, liver or kidney cancer. The sequencing used CD4+ or CD8+ T cells sorted from blood, collected in a trial of the OX40 agonist ivuxolimab. The rearrangement uses TRBV10-3 and TRBJ2-2; 11 bases fit TRBD2. The CDR3 reads CAISGSSGGHTGELFF. Here the CDR3 DNA reads TGTGCCATCAGTGGGTCTAGCGGGGGGCACACCGGGGAGCTGTTTTTT.